These 7 T cell receptor beta chains share one sample of origin, sequenced in a study of T cells expressing NK-cell markers. TCRdb reprocessed the 5' RACE reads and stores each CDR3 protein as one record, lacking DNA. This table holds 200,000 to 300,000 distinct CDR3 sequences. The sequencing sample was made of blood T cells: a sorted CD56 or NKG2C T cell subset, CD4+ or CD8+ T cells, or bulk PBMC T cells (not recorded which). Receptors were obtained from a man aged 18-30 years in good health.

The chain uses TRBV2 and TRBJ2-1; the TCRdb call, TRBD2, lacks DNA for checking. The CDR3 has 16 amino acids. CDR1 and CDR2 from the germline V gene are SNHLY and FYNNEI. CDR3 protein: CASSSLNSGRLGEQFF.

The gene calls are TRBV10-3 and TRBJ2-5; TCRdb selects TRBD1, and the lack of DNA leaves this call unchecked. The CDR3 is 14 amino acids. CDR1 and CDR2 from the germline V gene are ENHRY and SYGVKD. The CDR3 sequence: CAISETGIEETQYF.

The V call is TRBV10-3, the J call TRBJ2-2; the D gene TCRdb calls, TRBD2, cannot be checked with no DNA. The CDR3 runs 13 residues. CDR1 ENHRY and CDR2 SYGVKD come from the germline V gene. This CDR3 reads CAIVSGDTGELFF.

The rearrangement links TRBV21-1 to TRBJ2-3; TCRdb gives TRBD1 as the D gene, but with no DNA this cannot be confirmed. TRBV21-1 is recorded as a pseudogene. This CDR3 is 15 amino acids long. CDR3 sequence reads: CASSKAYRVVDTQYF.

The V and J genes are TRBV10-3 and TRBJ2-6; with no DNA, the TCRdb D assignment of TRBD1 cannot be verified. Germline CDR1 and CDR2: ENHRY and SYGVKD. CDR3 length: 16 residues. CDR3 sequence: CAISELGQTGANVLTF.

The genes are TRBV20-1 and TRBJ2-3; no DNA is available, so the TRBD1 call from TCRdb remains unchecked. The CDR3 is 17 amino acids. Germline V gene data show CDR1 as DFQATT and CDR2 as SNEGSKA (reference sequence). This chain's CDR3 is CSAANQRGPTSTDTQYF.

This chain joins TRBV20-1 and TRBJ2-7; there is no DNA to check the TCRdb D call of TRBD1. This CDR3 contains 14 residues. Germline CDR1 is DFQATT and CDR2 is SNEGSKA (reference sequence). The CDR3 loop reads CSASDPGRFLEQYF.